The 21 T cell receptor beta chains below come from one sample, sequenced in a study of regulatory T cells in long-lasting Graves disease. In building TCR beta libraries, iRepertoire HTBI primers were used together with Arm-PCR of CDR3 regions. TCRdb re-called the multiplex PCR reads with MiXCR, one entry per CDR3 protein. Counted here are roughly 400,000 distinct CDR3 sequences, around 20% occurring once; the ten biggest clones make up roughly an eighth. Noted time point: persistent/refractory GD, antithyroid drugs over 5 years with positive TRAb. Extracted RNA from PBMCs served as the source of the TCR library. Sequencing was performed on peripheral blood mononuclear cells (PBMCs), taken when the disease was refractory, from a patient treated with antithyroid drugs. The receptors derive from a female donor with Graves disease.

This clonotype showed up just a few times. This chain joins TRBV7-6 and TRBJ1-1; the match to TRBD1 covers 7 bases. Germline V CDR1 and CDR2: SGHVS, FNYEAQ. This CDR3 spans 16 amino acids. The V segment lost 3 bases and the J segment 2 bases; nucleotides outside the gene matches: 9. CDR3 in amino acids: CASSLRDRSFNTEAFF. The CDR3 coding sequence is TGTGCCAGCAGCTTGAGGGACAGAAGTTTTAACACTGAAGCTTTCTTT.

CDR3: CASSRSGSGDEQFF. CDR3 nucleotides: TGTGCCAGCAGCCGAAGCGGGAGTGGTGATGAGCAGTTCTTC. J is TRBJ2-1 and V is TRBV25-1, with TRBD2 matching 8 bases. CDR3 length equals 14 residues. The trim removed 6 bases at V and 8 bases at J, leaving 9 bases unmatched. The germline V gene has CDR1 MGHDK and CDR2 SYGVNS.

This clonotype appeared a few times. The chain uses TRBV7-3 and TRBJ1-1; 12 bases are a match to TRBD1. The germline V gene has CDR1 SGHTA and CDR2 FQGTGA. There are 15 residues in the CDR3. V shed 5 bases and J 7 bases; nucleotides not matched to a gene: 8. The CDR3 protein is CASSPGTGGENEAFF. In nucleotides, the CDR3 is TGTGCCAGCAGCCCCGGGACAGGGGGCGAGAATGAAGCTTTCTTT. Based on the CDR3 plus reference TRBV7-3 and TRBJ1-1, the full variable domain is GAGVSQTPSNKVTEKGKYVELRCDPISGHTALYWYRQSLGQGPEFLIYFQGTGAADDSGLPNDRFFAVRPEGSVSTLKIQRTERGDSAVYLCASSPGTGGENEAFFGQGTRLTVV.

This clonotype was seen many times. The V and J genes are TRBV20-1 and TRBJ1-5, with D possibly matching TRBD1 (5 bases). The length of the CDR3 is 14 residues. Germline-derived CDR1 and CDR2 are DFQATT and SNEGSKA (reference sequence). Trimming shortened V by 6 bases and J by 1 base, and 13 bases separated the two germline ends. CDR3 protein: CSAAGPGSNQPQHF. The CDR3 bases are TGCAGTGCCGCGGGGCCAGGCAGCAATCAGCCCCAGCATTTT.

This clonotype was counted a few times. This chain uses TRBV7-9 with TRBJ2-7, with 9 bases matching TRBD1. The CDR3 loop spans 14 amino acids. Germline V gene data show CDR1 as SEHNR and CDR2 as FQNEAQ (reference sequence). Trimming removed 5 bases from V and 4 bases from J; junction bases left unmatched: 6. The CDR3 region is CASSAPGTGYEQYF. CDR3 nucleotides: TGTGCCAGCAGCGCTCCGGGGACAGGGTACGAGCAGTACTTC.

The rearrangement uses TRBV6-2 or TRBV6-3 and TRBJ1-1; TRBD1 matches at 9 bases. Germline loops: CDR1 MNHEY, CDR2 SVGEGT. V gave up 2 bases and J gave up 4 bases; unmatched junction bases: 5. The CDR3 sequence is 15 residues long. For the CDR3, the DNA is TGTGCCAGCAGTTACGGGGGACAGGGAAGCACTGAAGCTTTCTTT. This codes for CASSYGGQGSTEAFF.

Here the CDR3 reads CASSLAVQESEQYF. The CDR3 DNA is TGCGCCAGCAGCTTGGCCGTGCAGGAAAGCGAGCAGTACTTC. The chain joins TRBV5-1 to TRBJ2-7; D call uncertain. The CDR3 runs to 14 residues. Germline V gives CDR1 SGHRS, CDR2 YFSETQ. Trimming shortened V by 0 bases and J by 6 bases, and 13 bases separated the two germline ends.

This clonotype was detected ten times or more. The CDR3 is CASSSGQGGTGELFF. In DNA, the CDR3 is TGTGCCAGCAGTTCCGGACAGGGTGGCACCGGGGAGCTGTTTTTT. V gene TRBV28 combines with J gene TRBJ2-2; 8 positions match TRBD1. Trimming cost V 4 bases and J 4 bases; bases outside gene matches: 5. Germline lookup yields CDR1 MDHEN and CDR2 SYDVKM. There are 15 residues in the CDR3.

Notes on this clonotype: A much larger clonotype is one base distant, so this may be a read error. The CDR3 does not close with the conserved phenylalanine or tryptophan, likely indicating a read error. The chain employs TRBV28 and TRBJ2-7; perhaps TRBD2 as D (6 bases). Germline loops: CDR1 MDHEN, CDR2 SYDVKM. V lost 5 bases to trimming and J lost 4 bases, with 12 bases between them. CDR3 length: 13 amino acids. CDR3 in DNA: TGTGCCAGCAGTCCGAAACTAGCTTACGAGCAGTACTCC. Translating gives CASSPKLAYEQYS.

V is TRBV5-1 and J is TRBJ2-7; D is perhaps TRBD2 (5 bases). Trimming left V 0 bases short and J 0 bases short, with 10 bases between. Per the germline V gene, CDR1 is SGHRS and CDR2 is YFSETQ. The CDR3 is 15 residues long. CDR3 in amino acids: CASSLGTGNSYEQYF. The CDR3 DNA reads TGCGCCAGCAGCTTGGGGACGGGGAACTCCTACGAGCAGTACTTC. Drawing the rest from reference TRBV5-1 and TRBJ2-7, the complete variable domain is KAGVTQTPRYLIKTRGQQVTLSCSPISGHRSVSWYQQTPGQGLQFLFEYFSETQRNKGNFPGRFSGRQFSNSRSEMNVSTLELGDSALYLCASSLGTGNSYEQYFGPGTRLTVT.

V is TRBV7-3 and J is TRBJ2-3; TRBD2 is a possible D gene (6 bases). V shed 5 bases and J shed 3 bases, with 18 bases lying between them. CDR3 length: 16 residues. In germline, CDR1 is SGHTA, CDR2 FQGTGA. As DNA, the CDR3 is TGTGCCAGCAGCCCGAATGGAGGGCGAGGGACAGATACGCAGTATTTT. Its protein product is CASSPNGGRGTDTQYF.

This clonotype was seen at least ten times. The chain combines TRBV12-3 or TRBV12-4 with TRBJ2-5, with a possible D match to TRBD2 (7 bases). The CDR3 has 13 amino acids. The ends were cut back, 6 bases at V and 4 bases at J, with 12 bases in the middle. The CDR3 is CASSTAGAETQYF. The DNA of the CDR3 is TGTGCCAGCAGCACGGCGGGGGCAGAGACCCAGTACTTC.

This clonotype has ten or more counts. This sequence joins TRBV5-1 and TRBJ1-2, with D unclear. CDR1 SGHRS and CDR2 YFSETQ come from the germline V gene. Between the trimmed V and J ends, which lost 0 bases and 4 bases, there was a span of 10 bases. CDR3 length: 14 residues. CDR3 coding DNA: TGCGCCAGCAGCTTGGAAGAGGGCGGCTATGGCTACACCTTC. Amino acids: CASSLEEGGYGYTF. Variable domain in full (rest from reference TRBV5-1 and TRBJ1-2): KAGVTQTPRYLIKTRGQQVTLSCSPISGHRSVSWYQQTPGQGLQFLFEYFSETQRNKGNFPGRFSGRQFSNSRSEMNVSTLELGDSALYLCASSLEEGGYGYTFGSGTRLTVV.

This clonotype was found many times. The chain employs TRBV28 and TRBJ1-2, with a possible D match to TRBD1 (5 bases). Germline CDR1 is MDHEN and CDR2 is SYDVKM. The CDR3 runs 15 residues. V gave up 8 bases and J gave up 7 bases, with 23 bases separating them. The CDR3 bases are TGTGCCAGCGCCGAAGCCGGGACGATCCTTGGTGGCTACACCTTC. Translation: CASAEAGTILGGYTF.

This clonotype was counted between two and nine times. The gene calls are TRBV9 and TRBJ2-1, with a weak D call TRBD1 (6 bases). The CDR3 contains 15 residues. The V gene lost 0 bases and the J gene lost 6 bases, with 13 bases spanning the gap. In germline, CDR1 is SGDLS, CDR2 YYNGEE. The CDR3 reads CASSVEAMGANEQFF. CDR3 in DNA: TGTGCCAGCAGCGTAGAGGCGATGGGGGCCAATGAGCAGTTCTTC. The whole variable domain, filled in from reference TRBV9 and TRBJ2-1, reads DSGVTQTPKHLITATGQRVTLRCSPRSGDLSVYWYQQSLDQGLQFLIQYYNGEERAKGNILERFSAQQFPDLHSELNLSSLELGDSALYFCASSVEAMGANEQFFGPGTRLTVL.

This clonotype was counted at least ten times. The chain combines TRBV30 with TRBJ2-1; unclear D gene. The CDR3 runs 12 residues. V lost 3 bases and J 4 bases, leaving 7 bases between the germline ends. The germline gives CDR1 GTSNPN, CDR2 SVGIG (reference sequence). Here the CDR3 DNA reads TGTGCCTGGAGGGGATTTTACAATGAGCAGTTCTTC. Its protein product is CAWRGFYNEQFF.

This clonotype appeared many times. This chain joins TRBV11-2 and TRBJ2-2, with D perhaps being TRBD1 or TRBD2 (7 bases each). CDR1 and CDR2 from the germline V gene are SGHAT and FQNNGV. The CDR3 totals 17 residues. Trimming removed 5 bases from V and 4 bases from J, with 20 bases in between. DNA of the CDR3: TGTGCCAGCAGCGCCTGGACAGGAGGCGGGAGCACCGGGGAGCTGTTTTTT. This gives the protein CASSAWTGGGSTGELFF.

This rearrangement joins TRBV4-1 to TRBJ1-5, with D hard to call. There are 16 residues in the CDR3. V was clipped by 0 bases and J by 2 bases, with 11 bases between them. Germline lookup yields CDR1 MGHRA and CDR2 YSYEKL. Here the CDR3 reads CASSQEVGQGNQPQHF. The CDR3 DNA reads TGCGCCAGCAGCCAAGAGGTCGGGCAGGGCAATCAGCCCCAGCATTTT.

This clonotype was found a few times. The chain is built from TRBV5-6 and TRBJ2-7; maybe TRBD1 (5 bases). Deletions cut 1 base from V and 2 bases from J, with 19 bases between. Germline CDR1 SGHDT, CDR2 YYEEEE. The CDR3 consists of 17 residues. This chain's CDR3 is CASSLFYATHRTYEQYF. The CDR3, as DNA: TGTGCCAGCAGCTTGTTTTACGCGACTCACAGGACCTACGAGCAGTACTTC.

The J gene is TRBJ2-1, the V gene TRBV29-1; D call uncertain. The CDR3 totals 13 residues. Per the germline V gene, CDR1 is SQVTM and CDR2 is ANQGSEA. V shed 2 bases and J shed 5 bases, with 10 bases lying between them. CDR3 in DNA: TGCAGCGTTGAACCCTCCCTTAACAATGAGCAGTTCTTC. Protein product: CSVEPSLNNEQFF.

The rearrangement uses TRBV27 and TRBJ2-5; TRBD1 agrees at 9 bases. The V gene end was trimmed by 8 bases and the J gene end by 1 base; junction bases not matched to a gene: 2. Germline-derived CDR1 and CDR2 are MNHEY and SMNVEV (reference sequence). This CDR3 comprises 13 residues. The CDR3 loop is CASADRGQETQYF. In nucleotides, the CDR3 is TGTGCCAGCGCGGACAGGGGCCAAGAGACCCAGTACTTC.